The entry below gives a single TCR beta chain sequence along with its context. This record belongs to a study of cytomegalovirus exposure and HLA in healthy donors. PCR employed 60 Vbeta and 13 Jbeta primers. In the study's own analysis: In a later analysis, 70 million to 80 million unique TCR beta chains included roughly 11 million shared by two or more donors. Assay used: immunoSEQ multiplex PCR; TCRdb lists only in-frame clones, some missing. That table supplies the V and J calls and clone size; D and trimming were determined from the DNA. The data show around 110,000 clones, roughly three quarters seen once. The germline V gene has CDR1 SGHKS and CDR2 YYEKEE (reference sequence). This CDR3 spans 14 amino acids. Unmatched junction bases numbered 6, after V lost 3 bases and J lost 4 bases.

The chain is built from TRBV5-5 and TRBJ2-7, with 8 bases lining up with TRBD1. The clonotype originates from a young woman in good health and CMV-seronegative. Specimen: PBMCs. The CDR3 nucleotides read TGTGCCAGCAGCTCTCAGGGGGCTCGGTACGAGCAGTACTTC. As protein: CASSSQGARYEQYF.